One and the same sample provided the 17 T cell receptor beta chains below, sequenced in a study of CD8 T cells in Susac syndrome. Reverse transcription of about 0.5 to 1 ug RNA was carried out with random hexamers. One entry per CDR3 protein results from TCRdb running MiXCR on the immunoSEQ multiplex PCR reads. In the table there are under 95,000 distinct CDR3 sequences, over 90% of which are singletons. Specimen: CD8+ T cells from PBMCs. The receptor source for this set is a human donor with Susac syndrome.

The chain links TRBV29-1 to TRBJ1-1; 10 bases fit TRBD1. V trimming: 4 bases; J trimming: 10 bases; junction bases outside the gene matches: 15. This CDR3 comprises 15 residues. Germline V gene sequence: CDR1 SQVTM, CDR2 ANQGSEA. For the CDR3, the DNA is TGCAGCGTTGGCCCCGGGACAGGGGAGATCTTGGCAGCTTTCTTT. It codes for CSVGPGTGEILAAFF.

V gene TRBV11-2 combines with J gene TRBJ2-7; 8 positions match TRBD1. The CDR3 spans 14 residues. Trimming at V came to 1 base and at J to 3 bases, leaving 2 bases not matched to a gene. CDR1 and CDR2 (germline): SGHAT, FQNNGV. The CDR3: CASSLATGDYEQYF. The CDR3 region has the DNA TGTGCCAGCAGCTTAGCGACAGGGGACTACGAGCAGTACTTC.

The rearrangement joins TRBV5-1 to TRBJ2-1; 10 bases line up with TRBD2. The CDR3 totals 15 residues. Trimming took 0 bases from V and 7 from J; bases not matched to a gene: 4. In germline, CDR1 is SGHRS, CDR2 YFSETQ. This CDR3 reads CASSLEASGRNEQFF. The CDR3 DNA is TGCGCCAGCAGCTTGGAAGCTAGCGGGAGAAATGAGCAGTTCTTC.

This chain links TRBV19 with TRBJ1-3; D gene ambiguous. CDR3 length: 14 amino acids. Germline loops: CDR1 LNHDA, CDR2 SQIVND (reference sequence). Trimming pared 3 bases from V and 4 bases from J, leaving 10 bases between. The CDR3 nucleotides read TGTGCCAGTAGTATGAAGGGCCTCGGAAACACCATATATTTT. Encoded protein: CASSMKGLGNTIYF.

The chain uses TRBV2 and TRBJ1-2; D remains ambiguous. The CDR3 is 13 amino acids. V was pared by 8 bases and J by 4 bases, with 14 bases between. Germline assignment: CDR1 SNHLY and CDR2 FYNNEI. In nucleotides, the CDR3 is TGTGCCAGCTACCGGACTCCGGTCTATGGCTACACCTTC. It translates to CASYRTPVYGYTF.

This clonotype was seen just once. This chain joins TRBV27 and TRBJ1-4, with D possibly matching TRBD1 (6 bases). The germline CDR1 and CDR2 sequences are MNHEY and SMNVEV (reference sequence). The CDR3 sequence is 12 residues long. The V end was cut by 4 bases, the J end by 11 bases, with 11 bases between. CDR3 DNA sequence: TGTGCCAGCAGTTCTAGCCAGGGGAAACTGTTTTTT. This codes for CASSSSQGKLFF.

The J gene is TRBJ2-1, the V gene TRBV19, with no clear D. Between the trimmed V and J ends, which lost 6 bases and 4 bases, there was a span of 16 bases. This CDR3 comprises 15 residues. Germline lookup yields CDR1 LNHDA and CDR2 SQIVND (reference sequence). The CDR3 sequence: CASRSEGSAYNEQFF. CDR3 in DNA: TGTGCCAGTAGGTCAGAAGGATCCGCGTACAATGAGCAGTTCTTC.

This clonotype has a single count. This chain links TRBV5-1 with TRBJ2-7, with 10 bases aligning to TRBD1. Germline CDR1 is SGHRS and CDR2 is YFSETQ. CDR3 length: 15 residues. J gave up 5 bases and V 3 bases, and 8 bases lay outside the gene matches. The CDR3 loop reads CASSSTGQGIDEQYF. CDR3 sequence (DNA): TGCGCCAGCAGCTCCACGGGACAGGGGATCGACGAGCAGTACTTC.

The chain carries TRBV20-1 and TRBJ2-1; TRBD2 aligns across 8 bases. Germline assignment: CDR1 DFQATT and CDR2 SNEGSKA (reference sequence). With 4 bases clipped from V and 8 bases from J, the junction kept 7 bases outside the gene matches. The CDR3 extends over 13 amino acids. The CDR3 reads CSAIGLARHEQFF. For the CDR3, the DNA is TGCAGTGCTATCGGACTAGCTAGGCATGAGCAGTTCTTC.

The chain combines TRBV27 with TRBJ1-5; 9 bases match TRBD1. Germline CDR1 reads MNHEY; CDR2 reads SMNVEV (reference sequence). The CDR3 is 15 amino acids. J lost 6 bases, V lost 5 bases, and 8 bases had no gene match. The CDR3 is CASSAWTGVGQPQHF. In nucleotides, the CDR3 is TGTGCCAGCAGTGCCTGGACAGGGGTTGGTCAGCCCCAGCATTTT.

This chain uses TRBV9 with TRBJ1-2; the D is unclear. CDR1 is SGDLS, CDR2 YYNGEE, per germline. V gave up 4 bases and J gave up 5 bases, with 9 bases separating them. This CDR3 has 12 residues. This CDR3 is CASSHPVYGYTF. In nucleotides, the CDR3 is TGTGCCAGCAGCCACCCTGTATATGGCTACACCTTC.

The chain carries TRBV20-1 and TRBJ2-7; tentatively, D is TRBD2 (5 bases). There are 13 residues in the CDR3. Germline-derived CDR1 and CDR2 are DFQATT and SNEGSKA (reference sequence). Trimming removed 2 bases from V and 0 bases from J, with 8 bases in between. The DNA of the CDR3 is TGCAGTGCTAGATCGGAGGACTCCTACGAGCAGTACTTC. Translation: CSARSEDSYEQYF.

J is TRBJ2-1 and V is TRBV18, with 14 bases matching TRBD2. Germline V gene lookup returns CDR1 KGHSH and CDR2 LQKENI. The CDR3 is 16 residues long. The V and J ends lost 2 bases and 9 bases, in that order; junction bases with no gene match: 6. CDR3 in DNA: TGTGCCAGCTCACCAGCGGGACTAGCGGGAGAAGGTGAGCAGTTCTTC. Translating gives CASSPAGLAGEGEQFF.

V usage is TRBV28 and J usage is TRBJ1-5; 9 bases map to TRBD1. With 5 bases clipped from V and 6 bases from J, the junction kept 2 bases outside the gene matches. The CDR3 is made up of 13 amino acids. Germline V lookup: CDR1 MDHEN, CDR2 SYDVKM. The CDR3 protein is CASSPTGGQPQHF. The CDR3 nucleotides read TGTGCCAGCAGTCCGACAGGGGGTCAGCCCCAGCATTTT.

This chain uses TRBV27 with TRBJ2-5, with TRBD1 matching 7 bases. V was clipped by 6 bases and J by 5 bases; unmatched bases: 9. This CDR3 has 14 residues. Per the germline V gene, CDR1 is MNHEY and CDR2 is SMNVEV (reference sequence). The CDR3 nucleotides are TGTGCCAGCAGGTCAGGGGGATGGTTTGAGACCCAGTACTTC. It translates to CASRSGGWFETQYF.

This chain joins TRBV20-1 and TRBJ2-1, with D hard to call. This CDR3 has 12 residues. Per germline, CDR1 DFQATT and CDR2 SNEGSKA (reference sequence). V was pared by 2 bases and J by 5 bases, with 7 bases between. CDR3 nucleotides: TGCAGTGCTAGAATTACTCACAATGAGCAGTTCTTC. Translation: CSARITHNEQFF.

This chain links TRBV4-2 with TRBJ1-1, with a tentative D call TRBD1 (5 bases). The CDR3 is 13 amino acids. Germline lookup yields CDR1 LGHNA and CDR2 YNFKEQ. V was shortened by 1 base and J by 6 bases, with 9 bases between the two germline ends. The chain's CDR3 is CASSQGGTPEAFF. The CDR3 DNA follows: TGTGCCAGCAGCCAAGGAGGGACCCCTGAAGCTTTCTTT.